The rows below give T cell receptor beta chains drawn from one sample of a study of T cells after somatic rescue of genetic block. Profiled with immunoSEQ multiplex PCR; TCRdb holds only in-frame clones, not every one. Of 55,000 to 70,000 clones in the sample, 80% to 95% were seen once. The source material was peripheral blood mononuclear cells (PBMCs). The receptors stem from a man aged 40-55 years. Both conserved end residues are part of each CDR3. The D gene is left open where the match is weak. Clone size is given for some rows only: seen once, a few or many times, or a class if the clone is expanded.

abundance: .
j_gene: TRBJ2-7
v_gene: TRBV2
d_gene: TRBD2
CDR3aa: CASKRSLLAMQYF
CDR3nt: TGTGCCAGCAAACGAAGTCTACTAGCGATGCAGTACTTC

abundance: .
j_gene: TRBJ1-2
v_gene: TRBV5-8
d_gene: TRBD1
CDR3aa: CASSWGQGSYTF
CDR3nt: TGTGCCAGCAGCTGGGGACAGGGGAGCTACACCTTC

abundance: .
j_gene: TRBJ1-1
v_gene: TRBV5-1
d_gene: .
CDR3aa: CASSLGRGAGTEAFF
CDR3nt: TGCGCCAGCAGCTTGGGGCGGGGGGCGGGGACTGAAGCTTTCTTT

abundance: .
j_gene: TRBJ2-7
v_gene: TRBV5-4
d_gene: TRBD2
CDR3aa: CASSPSGGPPYEQYF
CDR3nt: TGTGCCAGCAGTCCCAGCGGGGGGCCTCCCTACGAGCAGTACTTC

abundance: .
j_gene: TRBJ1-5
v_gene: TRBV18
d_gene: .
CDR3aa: CASSPTTAQGHQPQHF
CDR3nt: TGTGCCAGCTCACCAACCACGGCTCAGGGCCATCAGCCCCAGCATTTT

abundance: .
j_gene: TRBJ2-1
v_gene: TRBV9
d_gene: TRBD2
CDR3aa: CASSSLMSTSGYNEQFF
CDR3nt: TGTGCCAGCAGCTCATTGATGTCGACTAGCGGATACAATGAGCAGTTCTTC

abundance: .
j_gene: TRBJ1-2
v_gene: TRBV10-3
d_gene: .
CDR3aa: CATAGTEAYGYTF
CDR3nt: TGTGCCACGGCGGGGACGGAGGCCTATGGCTACACCTTC

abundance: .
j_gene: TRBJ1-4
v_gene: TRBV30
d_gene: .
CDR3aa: CAWNQGLTNEKLFF
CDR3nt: TGTGCCTGGAATCAGGGGTTGACTAATGAAAAACTGTTTTTT

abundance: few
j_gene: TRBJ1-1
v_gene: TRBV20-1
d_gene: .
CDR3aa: CSAHRVSEAFF
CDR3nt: TGCAGTGCCCACCGGGTTTCAGAAGCTTTCTTT

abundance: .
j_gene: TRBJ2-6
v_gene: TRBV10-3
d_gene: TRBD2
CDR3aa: CATLSGSSGANVLTF
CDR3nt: TGTGCCACCCTTAGCGGGAGCTCTGGGGCCAACGTCCTGACTTTC

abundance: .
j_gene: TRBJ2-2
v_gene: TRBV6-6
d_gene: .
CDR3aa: CASMAGELFF
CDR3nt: TGTGCCAGCATGGCCGGGGAGCTGTTTTTT

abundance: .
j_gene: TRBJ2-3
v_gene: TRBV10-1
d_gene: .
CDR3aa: CASSEANTDTQYF
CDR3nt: TGCGCCAGCAGTGAGGCCAACACAGATACGCAGTATTTT

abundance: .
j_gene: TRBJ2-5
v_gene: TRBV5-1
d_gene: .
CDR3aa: CASSWARDRPQETQYF
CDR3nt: TGCGCCAGCAGCTGGGCCCGAGACAGACCTCAAGAGACCCAGTACTTC

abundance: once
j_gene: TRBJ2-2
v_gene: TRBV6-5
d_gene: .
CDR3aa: CASSYSPGATGELFF
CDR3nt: TGTGCCAGCAGTTACTCCCCGGGAGCGACCGGGGAGCTGTTTTTT

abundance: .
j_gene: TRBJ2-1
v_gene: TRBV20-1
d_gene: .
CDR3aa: CSAGSYNEQFF
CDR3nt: TGCAGTGCCGGCTCCTACAATGAGCAGTTCTTC

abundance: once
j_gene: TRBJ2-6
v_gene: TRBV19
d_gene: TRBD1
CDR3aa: CATGTGNPGANVLTF
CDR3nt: TGTGCCACCGGGACAGGGAACCCCGGGGCCAACGTCCTGACTTTC

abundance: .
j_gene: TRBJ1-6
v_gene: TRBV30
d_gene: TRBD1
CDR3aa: CAWSDRTGGNSPLHF
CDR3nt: TGTGCCTGGAGTGACCGGACAGGGGGGAATTCACCCCTCCACTTT

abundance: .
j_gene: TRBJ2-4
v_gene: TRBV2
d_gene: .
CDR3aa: CARGEKASNIQYF
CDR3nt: TGTGCCAGAGGTGAAAAAGCTTCTAACATTCAGTACTTC

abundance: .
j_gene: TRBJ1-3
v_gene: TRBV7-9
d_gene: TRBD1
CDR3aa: CASSPPWTGDENTIYF
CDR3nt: TGTGCCAGCAGCCCGCCCTGGACAGGGGACGAAAACACCATATATTTT

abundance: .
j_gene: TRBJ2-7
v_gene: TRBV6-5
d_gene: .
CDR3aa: CASSRWGKQYF
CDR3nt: TGTGCCAGCAGTCGATGGGGTAAGCAGTACTTC

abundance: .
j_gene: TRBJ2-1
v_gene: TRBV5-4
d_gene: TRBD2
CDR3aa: CASSLPGLAGEQFF
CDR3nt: TGTGCCAGCAGCCTACCGGGACTAGCGGGTGAGCAGTTCTTC

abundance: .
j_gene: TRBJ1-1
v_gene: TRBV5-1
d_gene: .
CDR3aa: CASSPGTFTMNTEAFF
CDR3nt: TGCGCCAGCAGTCCCGGGACATTCACGATGAACACTGAAGCTTTCTTT

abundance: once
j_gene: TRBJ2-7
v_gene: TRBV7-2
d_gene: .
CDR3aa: CASSLNRDYEQYF
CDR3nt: TGTGCCAGCAGCTTAAACAGGGACTACGAGCAGTACTTC

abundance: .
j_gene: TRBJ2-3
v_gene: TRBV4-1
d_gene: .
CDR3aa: CASSQSELGSTRTDTQYF
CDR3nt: TGCGCCAGCAGCCAGTCAGAACTCGGGAGTACTAGGACAGATACGCAGTATTTT

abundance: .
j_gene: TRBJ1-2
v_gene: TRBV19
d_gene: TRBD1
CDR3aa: CASSIGTGGMGRPNYGYTF
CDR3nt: TGTGCCAGTAGTATCGGGACAGGGGGAATGGGAAGACCTAACTATGGCTACACCTTC

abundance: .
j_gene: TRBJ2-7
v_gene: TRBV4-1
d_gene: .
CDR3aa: CASSPDYWSSYEQYF
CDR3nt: TGCGCCAGCAGCCCCGATTATTGGAGCTCCTACGAGCAGTACTTC

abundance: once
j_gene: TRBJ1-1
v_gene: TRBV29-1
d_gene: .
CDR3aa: CSVDRGMNTEAFF
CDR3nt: TGCAGCGTTGACAGGGGCATGAACACTGAAGCTTTCTTT

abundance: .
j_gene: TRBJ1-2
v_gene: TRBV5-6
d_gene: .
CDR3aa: CASSLRRGSYGYTF
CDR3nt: TGTGCCAGCAGTTTGAGGAGAGGCAGCTATGGCTACACCTTC

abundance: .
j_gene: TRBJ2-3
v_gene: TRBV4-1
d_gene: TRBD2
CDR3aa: CASSLATSATDTQYF
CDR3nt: TGCGCCAGCAGCCTTGCGACTAGCGCCACAGATACGCAGTATTTT

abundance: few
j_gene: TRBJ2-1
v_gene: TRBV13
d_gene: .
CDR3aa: CASSYGAQAYEQFF
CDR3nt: TGTGCCAGCAGCTATGGGGCCCAAGCTTATGAGCAGTTCTTC

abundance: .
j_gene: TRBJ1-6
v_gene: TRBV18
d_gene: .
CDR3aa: CASSPPGTRNSPLHF
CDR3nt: TGTGCCAGCTCACCACCCGGGACGCGAAATTCACCCCTCCACTTT

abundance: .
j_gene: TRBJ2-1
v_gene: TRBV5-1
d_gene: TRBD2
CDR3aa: CASSAGLAVYNEQFF
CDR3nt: TGCGCCAGCAGCGCGGGACTAGCCGTCTACAATGAGCAGTTCTTC

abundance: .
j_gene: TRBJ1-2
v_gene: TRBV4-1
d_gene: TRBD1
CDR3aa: CASSQAGTGSNYGYTF
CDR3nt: TGCGCCAGCAGCCAGGCCGGGACAGGGAGCAACTATGGCTACACCTTC